This is a list of T cell receptor beta chains from one sample in a study of OX40 agonist ivuxolimab in advanced cancers. This table comes from immunoSEQ multiplex PCR, and its TCRdb copy is limited to in-frame clones, with some not included. The data contain under 50,000 clones, around 89% of them singletons. The sample was CD4+ or CD8+ T cells sorted from blood, taken in a trial of the OX40 agonist ivuxolimab. Receptors were obtained from an adult with an advanced solid tumor such as melanoma, head and neck, liver or kidney cancer. Both conserved end residues are part of each CDR3. Fields, in order: clone size, D gene, V gene, J gene, CDR3 protein, CDR3 DNA. A D gene is named only where the DNA matches it firmly. Clone sizes are given selectively: once, few, many, or a class where the clone is expanded.

>NA|TRBD1|TRBV6-6|TRBJ1-3
CASSPGTGHGNTIYF
TGTGCCAGCAGTCCAGGGACAGGTCACGGAAACACCATATATTTT
>NA|NA|TRBV6-5|TRBJ2-5
CASSPTGFQETQYF
TGTGCCAGCAGCCCGACAGGTTTCCAAGAGACCCAGTACTTC
>NA|NA|TRBV14|TRBJ2-7
CASSQDFATQGFTYEQYF
TGTGCCAGCAGCCAAGATTTTGCTACCCAGGGGTTTACCTACGAGCAGTACTTC
>medium-sized|NA|TRBV7-3|TRBJ1-5
CASSLELGVPHQPQHF
TGTGCCAGCAGCTTAGAACTCGGGGTCCCCCATCAGCCCCAGCATTTT
>NA|NA|TRBV29-1|TRBJ1-2
CSVEDREKPNYGYTF
TGCAGCGTTGAAGATAGAGAGAAACCTAACTATGGCTACACCTTC
>NA|TRBD2|TRBV19|TRBJ2-7
CASSVTSGSYEQYF
TGTGCCAGTAGTGTCACTAGCGGCTCCTACGAGCAGTACTTC
>NA|NA|TRBV2|TRBJ1-2
CASSALEVAYGYTF
TGTGCCAGCAGTGCCCTGGAAGTAGCCTATGGCTACACCTTC
>NA|NA|TRBV4-2|TRBJ1-1
CASSQGTPAEAFF
TGTGCCAGCAGCCAAGGGACCCCAGCCGAAGCTTTCTTT
>few|NA|TRBV7-8|TRBJ1-6
CASMPNINSPLHF
TGTGCCAGCATGCCCAATATAAATTCACCCCTCCACTTT
>NA|TRBD2|TRBV13|TRBJ2-5
CASSLGLAGVRETQYF
TGTGCCAGCAGCCTGGGACTAGCGGGAGTACGAGAGACCCAGTACTTC
>NA|TRBD1|TRBV6-5|TRBJ1-1
CASSHWDRLNTEAFF
TGTGCCAGCAGTCACTGGGACAGGCTGAACACTGAAGCTTTCTTT
>NA|TRBD1|TRBV5-4|TRBJ1-2
CASSPTGVDGYTF
TGTGCCAGCAGCCCGACAGGGGTCGATGGCTACACCTTC
>NA|TRBD2|TRBV5-4|TRBJ2-2
CASSSPGLTNTGELFF
TGTGCCAGCAGCTCCCCGGGACTAACGAACACCGGGGAGCTGTTTTTT
>NA|TRBD2|TRBV11-2|TRBJ2-7
CASSTNSGRDYEQYF
TGTGCCAGCAGCACGAATAGCGGGAGGGACTACGAGCAGTACTTC
>NA|NA|TRBV19|TRBJ2-7
CASSIGPAYEQYF
TGTGCCAGTAGTATTGGTCCCGCCTACGAGCAGTACTTC
>NA|NA|TRBV7-8|TRBJ2-7
CASSLVGDVREQYF
TGTGCCAGCAGCTTAGTTGGTGACGTACGCGAGCAGTACTTC
>once|TRBD1|TRBV11-2|TRBJ1-1
CASSSSGTAFIMNTEAFF
TGTGCCAGCAGCTCATCCGGGACAGCCTTTATCATGAACACTGAAGCTTTCTTT
>few|NA|TRBV19|TRBJ1-6
CASSIDGSYNSPLHF
TGTGCCAGTAGTATTGATGGCTCCTATAATTCACCCCTCCACTTT
>few|TRBD2|TRBV7-2|TRBJ2-1
CASSLLGTSGKGNEQFF
TGTGCCAGCAGCTTATTGGGGACTAGCGGGAAGGGGAATGAGCAGTTCTTC
>NA|NA|TRBV19|TRBJ2-7
CASSIGGGTYEQYF
TGTGCCAGTAGTATAGGTGGCGGGACTTACGAGCAGTACTTC
>NA|NA|TRBV11-2|TRBJ2-1
CASSLGTATHEQFF
TGTGCCAGCAGCCTAGGGACCGCGACCCATGAGCAGTTCTTC
>NA|TRBD2|TRBV6-1|TRBJ2-3
CASSGGVAGGLYTQYF
TGTGCCAGCAGTGGAGGGGTAGCGGGGGGGCTATATACGCAGTATTTT
>once|NA|TRBV6-1|TRBJ2-1
CASSEGWSYNEQFF
TGTGCCAGCAGTGAAGGGTGGTCCTACAATGAGCAGTTCTTC
>NA|NA|TRBV7-8|TRBJ1-1
CASSYRPSPTIEAFF
TGTGCCAGCAGCTACAGACCCTCCCCTACGATTGAAGCTTTCTTT
>NA|NA|TRBV5-6|TRBJ1-6
CASSLGVDFGVHF
TGTGCCAGCAGCTTGGGTGTGGACTTCGGCGTCCACTTT
>NA|NA|TRBV7-9|TRBJ2-5
CASSSIPKETQYF
TGTGCCAGCAGCTCAATCCCAAAAGAGACCCAGTACTTC